The T cell receptor (beta chain) described here comes from a study of T cells in narcolepsy. Here immunoSEQ multiplex PCR was the method, and the copy in TCRdb shows in-frame clones only, minus some. The repertoire holds 25,000 to 30,000 clones, with around 81% as singletons. The germline V gene has CDR1 LNHDA and CDR2 SQIVND (reference sequence). The CDR3 sequence is 14 residues long. J gave up 8 bases and V 6 bases, and 7 bases lay outside the gene matches. The genes are TRBV19 and TRBJ1-2, with TRBD1 identical over 12 bases. This sequence was found in a human donor with narcolepsy. What was sequenced was CD45RA- memory CD4+ T cells from PBMCs. The CDR3 DNA is TGTGCCAGTAGCCGGGACAGGGGGCGCGGCGGCTACACCTTC. This gives the protein CASSRDRGRGGYTF.